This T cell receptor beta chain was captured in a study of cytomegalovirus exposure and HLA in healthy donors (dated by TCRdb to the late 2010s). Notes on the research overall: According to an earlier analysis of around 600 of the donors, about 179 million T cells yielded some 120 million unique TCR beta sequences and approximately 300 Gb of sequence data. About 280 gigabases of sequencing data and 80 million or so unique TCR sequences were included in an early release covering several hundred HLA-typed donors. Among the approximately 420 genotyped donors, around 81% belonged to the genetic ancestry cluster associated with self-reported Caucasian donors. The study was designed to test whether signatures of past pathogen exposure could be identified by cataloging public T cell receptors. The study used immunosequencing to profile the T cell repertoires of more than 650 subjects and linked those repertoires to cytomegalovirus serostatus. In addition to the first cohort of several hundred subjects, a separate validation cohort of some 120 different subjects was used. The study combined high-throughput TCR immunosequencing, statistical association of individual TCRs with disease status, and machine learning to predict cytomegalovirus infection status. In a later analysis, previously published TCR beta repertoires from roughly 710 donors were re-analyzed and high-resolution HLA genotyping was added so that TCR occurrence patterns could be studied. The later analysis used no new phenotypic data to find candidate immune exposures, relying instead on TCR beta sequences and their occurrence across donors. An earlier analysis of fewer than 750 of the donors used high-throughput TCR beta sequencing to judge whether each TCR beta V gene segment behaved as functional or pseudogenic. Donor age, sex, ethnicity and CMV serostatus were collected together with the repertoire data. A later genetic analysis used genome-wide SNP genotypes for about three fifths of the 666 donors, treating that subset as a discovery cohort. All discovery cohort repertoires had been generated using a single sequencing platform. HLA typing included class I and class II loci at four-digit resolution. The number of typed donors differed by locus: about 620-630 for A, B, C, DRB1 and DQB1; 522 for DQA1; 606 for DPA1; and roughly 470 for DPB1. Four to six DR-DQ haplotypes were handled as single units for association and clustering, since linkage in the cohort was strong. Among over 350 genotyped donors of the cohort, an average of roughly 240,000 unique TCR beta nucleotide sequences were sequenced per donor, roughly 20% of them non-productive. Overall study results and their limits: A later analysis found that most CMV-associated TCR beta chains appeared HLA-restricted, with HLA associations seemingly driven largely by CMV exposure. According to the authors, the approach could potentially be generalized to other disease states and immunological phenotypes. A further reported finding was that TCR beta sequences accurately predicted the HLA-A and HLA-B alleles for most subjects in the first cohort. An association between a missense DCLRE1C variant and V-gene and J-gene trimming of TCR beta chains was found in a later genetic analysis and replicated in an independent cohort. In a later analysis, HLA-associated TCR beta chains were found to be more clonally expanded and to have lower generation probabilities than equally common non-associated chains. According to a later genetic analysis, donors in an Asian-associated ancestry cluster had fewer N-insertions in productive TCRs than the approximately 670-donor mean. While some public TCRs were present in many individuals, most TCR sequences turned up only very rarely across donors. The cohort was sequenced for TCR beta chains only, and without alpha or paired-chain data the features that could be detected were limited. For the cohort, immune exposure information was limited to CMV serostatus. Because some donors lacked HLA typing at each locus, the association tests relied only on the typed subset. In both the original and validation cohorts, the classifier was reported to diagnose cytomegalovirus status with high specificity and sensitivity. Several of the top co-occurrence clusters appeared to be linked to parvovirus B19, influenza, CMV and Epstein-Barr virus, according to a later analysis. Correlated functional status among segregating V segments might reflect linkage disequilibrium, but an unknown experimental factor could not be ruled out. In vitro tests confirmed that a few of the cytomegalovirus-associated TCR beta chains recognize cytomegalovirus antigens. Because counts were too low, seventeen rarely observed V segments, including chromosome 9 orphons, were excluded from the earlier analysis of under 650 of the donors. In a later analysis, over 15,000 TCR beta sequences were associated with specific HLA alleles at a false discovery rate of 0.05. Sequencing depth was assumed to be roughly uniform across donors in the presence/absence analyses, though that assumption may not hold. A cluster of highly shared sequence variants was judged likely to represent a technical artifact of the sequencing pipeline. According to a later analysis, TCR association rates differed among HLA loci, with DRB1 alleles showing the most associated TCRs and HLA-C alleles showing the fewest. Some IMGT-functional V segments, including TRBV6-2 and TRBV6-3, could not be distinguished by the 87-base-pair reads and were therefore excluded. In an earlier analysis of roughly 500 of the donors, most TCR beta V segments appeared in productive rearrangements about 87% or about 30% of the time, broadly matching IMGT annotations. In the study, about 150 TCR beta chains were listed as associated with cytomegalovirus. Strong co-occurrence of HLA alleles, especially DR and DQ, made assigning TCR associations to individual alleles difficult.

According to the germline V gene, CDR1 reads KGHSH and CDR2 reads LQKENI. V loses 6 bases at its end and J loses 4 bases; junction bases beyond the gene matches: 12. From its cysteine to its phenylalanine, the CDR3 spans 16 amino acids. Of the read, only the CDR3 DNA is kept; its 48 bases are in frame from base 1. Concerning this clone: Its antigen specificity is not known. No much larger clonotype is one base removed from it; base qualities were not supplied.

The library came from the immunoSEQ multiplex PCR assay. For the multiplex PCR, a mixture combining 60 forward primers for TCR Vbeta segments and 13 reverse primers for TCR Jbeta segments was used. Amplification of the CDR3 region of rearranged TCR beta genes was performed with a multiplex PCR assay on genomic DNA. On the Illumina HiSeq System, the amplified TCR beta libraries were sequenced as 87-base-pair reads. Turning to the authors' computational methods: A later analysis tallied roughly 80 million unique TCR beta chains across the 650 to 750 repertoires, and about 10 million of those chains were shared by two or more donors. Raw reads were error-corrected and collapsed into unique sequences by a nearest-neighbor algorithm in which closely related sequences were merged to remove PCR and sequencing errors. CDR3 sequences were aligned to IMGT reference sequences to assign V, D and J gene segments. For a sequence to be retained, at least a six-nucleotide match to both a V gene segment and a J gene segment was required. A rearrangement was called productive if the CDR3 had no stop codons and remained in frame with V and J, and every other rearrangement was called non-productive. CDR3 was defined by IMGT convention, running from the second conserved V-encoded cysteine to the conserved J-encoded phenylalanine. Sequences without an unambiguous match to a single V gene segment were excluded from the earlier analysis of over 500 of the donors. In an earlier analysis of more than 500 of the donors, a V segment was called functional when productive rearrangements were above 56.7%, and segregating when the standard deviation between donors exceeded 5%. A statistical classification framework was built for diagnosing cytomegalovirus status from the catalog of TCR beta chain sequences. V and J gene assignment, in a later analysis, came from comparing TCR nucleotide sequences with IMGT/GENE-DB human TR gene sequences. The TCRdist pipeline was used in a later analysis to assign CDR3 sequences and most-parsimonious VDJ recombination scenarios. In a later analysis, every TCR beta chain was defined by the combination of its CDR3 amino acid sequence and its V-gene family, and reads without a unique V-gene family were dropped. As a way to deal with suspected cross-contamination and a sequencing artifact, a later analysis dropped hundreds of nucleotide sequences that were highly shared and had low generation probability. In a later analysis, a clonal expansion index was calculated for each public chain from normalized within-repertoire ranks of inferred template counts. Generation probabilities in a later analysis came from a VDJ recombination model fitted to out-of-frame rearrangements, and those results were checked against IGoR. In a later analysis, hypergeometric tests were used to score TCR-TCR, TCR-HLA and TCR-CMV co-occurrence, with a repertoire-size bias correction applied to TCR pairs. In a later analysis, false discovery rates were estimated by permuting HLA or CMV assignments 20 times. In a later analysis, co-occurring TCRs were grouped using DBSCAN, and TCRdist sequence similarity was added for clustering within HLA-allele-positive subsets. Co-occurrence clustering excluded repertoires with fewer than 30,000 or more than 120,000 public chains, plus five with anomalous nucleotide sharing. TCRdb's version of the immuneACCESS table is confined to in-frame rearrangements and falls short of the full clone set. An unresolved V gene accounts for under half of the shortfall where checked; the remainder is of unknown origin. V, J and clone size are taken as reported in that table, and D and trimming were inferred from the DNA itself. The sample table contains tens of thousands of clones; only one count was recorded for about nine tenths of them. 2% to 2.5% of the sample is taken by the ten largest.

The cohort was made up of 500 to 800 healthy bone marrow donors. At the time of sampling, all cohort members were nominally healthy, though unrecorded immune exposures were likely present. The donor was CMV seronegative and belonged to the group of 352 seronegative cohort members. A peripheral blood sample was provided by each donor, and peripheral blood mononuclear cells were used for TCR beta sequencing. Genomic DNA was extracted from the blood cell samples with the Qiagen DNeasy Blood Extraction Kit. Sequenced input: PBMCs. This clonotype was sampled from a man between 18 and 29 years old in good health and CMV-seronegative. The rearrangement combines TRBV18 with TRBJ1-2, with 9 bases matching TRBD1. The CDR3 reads CASSSNTGGRLYGYTF. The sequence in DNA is TGTGCCAGCTCCTCTAACACAGGGGGCCGGCTCTATGGCTACACCTTC.